Listed here is a single T cell receptor beta chain. Germline CDR1 is LNHDA and CDR2 is SQIVND (reference sequence). The CDR3 is 15 residues long. V was clipped by 6 bases and J by 6 bases; unmatched bases: 12. This specimen comes from a study of technical replicates of blood from several donors. Sequencing was performed with immunoSEQ multiplex PCR; in TCRdb, only in-frame clones are kept and a portion is missing. The sample has 91,000 or so clones, less than 95% seen once; the top ten hold roughly 0.35%. The sequenced material came from T cells isolated from PBMCs. This TCR came from a human donor in good health. The chain links TRBV19 to TRBJ1-1; 8 nucleotides agree with TRBD1. CDR3 amino acids: CASSRSGQGAAEAFF. The CDR3 DNA follows: TGTGCCAGTAGCAGGTCGGGTCAGGGGGCCGCTGAAGCTTTCTTT.